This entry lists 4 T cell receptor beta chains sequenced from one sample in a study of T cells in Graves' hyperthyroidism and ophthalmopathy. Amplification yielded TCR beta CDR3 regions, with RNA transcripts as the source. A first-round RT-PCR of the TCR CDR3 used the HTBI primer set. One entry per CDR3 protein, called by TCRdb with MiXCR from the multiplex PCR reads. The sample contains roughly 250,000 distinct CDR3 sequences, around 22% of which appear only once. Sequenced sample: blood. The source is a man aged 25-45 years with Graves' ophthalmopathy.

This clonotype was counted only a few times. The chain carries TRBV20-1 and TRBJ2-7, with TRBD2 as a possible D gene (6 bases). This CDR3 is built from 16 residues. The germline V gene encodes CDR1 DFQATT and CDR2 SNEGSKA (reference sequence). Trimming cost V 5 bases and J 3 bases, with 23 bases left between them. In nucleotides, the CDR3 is TGCAGTGCTTACCTTCCGAGGGCCGCGGGGAACTACGAGCAGTACTTC. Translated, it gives CSAYLPRAAGNYEQYF.

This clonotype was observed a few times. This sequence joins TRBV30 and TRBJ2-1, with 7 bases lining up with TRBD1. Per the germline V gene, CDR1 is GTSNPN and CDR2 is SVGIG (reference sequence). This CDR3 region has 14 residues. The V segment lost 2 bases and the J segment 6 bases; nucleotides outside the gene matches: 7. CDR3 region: CAWSPWTGPNEQFF. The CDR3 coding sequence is TGTGCCTGGAGTCCATGGACAGGTCCCAATGAGCAGTTCTTC.

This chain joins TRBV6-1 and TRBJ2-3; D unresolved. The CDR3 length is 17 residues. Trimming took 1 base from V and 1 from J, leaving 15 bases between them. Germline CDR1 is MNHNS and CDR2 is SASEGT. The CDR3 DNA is TGTGCCAGCAGTGAAGAGGTAATAGGACCCGGCACAGATACGCAGTATTTT. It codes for CASSEEVIGPGTDTQYF.

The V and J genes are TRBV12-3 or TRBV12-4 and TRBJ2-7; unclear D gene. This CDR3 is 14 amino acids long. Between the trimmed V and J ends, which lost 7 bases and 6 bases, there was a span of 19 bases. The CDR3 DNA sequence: TGTGCCAGCACCCGGTCTCTCCAACTTGGCGAGCAGTACTTC. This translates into CASTRSLQLGEQYF.